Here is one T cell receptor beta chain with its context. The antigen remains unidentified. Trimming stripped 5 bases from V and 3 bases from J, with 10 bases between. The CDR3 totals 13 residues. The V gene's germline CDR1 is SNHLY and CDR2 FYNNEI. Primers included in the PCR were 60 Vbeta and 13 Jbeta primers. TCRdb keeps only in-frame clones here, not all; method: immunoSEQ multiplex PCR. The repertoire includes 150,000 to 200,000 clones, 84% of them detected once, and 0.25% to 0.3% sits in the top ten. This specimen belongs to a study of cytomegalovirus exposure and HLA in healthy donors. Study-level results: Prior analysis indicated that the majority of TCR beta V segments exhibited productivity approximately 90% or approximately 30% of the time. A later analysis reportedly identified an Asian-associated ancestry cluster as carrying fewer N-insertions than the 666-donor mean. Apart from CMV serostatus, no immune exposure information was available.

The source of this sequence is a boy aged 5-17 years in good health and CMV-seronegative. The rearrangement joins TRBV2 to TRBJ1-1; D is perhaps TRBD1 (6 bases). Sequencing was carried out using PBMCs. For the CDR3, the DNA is TGTGCCAGCAGTACAGGGCCTCACACTGAAGCTTTCTTT. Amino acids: CASSTGPHTEAFF.